This T cell receptor beta chain was captured by sequencing in a study of technical replicates of blood from a few donors. Sequenced by immunoSEQ multiplex PCR; TCRdb stores in-frame clones only, minus some. The data hold tens of thousands of clones, with more than 75% observed a single time. This CDR3 is 15 amino acids long. Germline-derived CDR1 and CDR2 are LNHDA and SQIVND (reference sequence). V was pared by 6 bases and J by 7 bases, with 16 bases between. Sequenced sample: PBMCs. The sequence came from a human donor in good health. Some clones in this sample may be carry-over from other donors' samples. The chain carries TRBV19 and TRBJ1-6; no clear D gene. The CDR3 loop is CASSGSREANSPLHF. DNA of the CDR3: TGTGCCAGTAGCGGATCGAGGGAAGCGAATTCACCCCTCCACTTT.